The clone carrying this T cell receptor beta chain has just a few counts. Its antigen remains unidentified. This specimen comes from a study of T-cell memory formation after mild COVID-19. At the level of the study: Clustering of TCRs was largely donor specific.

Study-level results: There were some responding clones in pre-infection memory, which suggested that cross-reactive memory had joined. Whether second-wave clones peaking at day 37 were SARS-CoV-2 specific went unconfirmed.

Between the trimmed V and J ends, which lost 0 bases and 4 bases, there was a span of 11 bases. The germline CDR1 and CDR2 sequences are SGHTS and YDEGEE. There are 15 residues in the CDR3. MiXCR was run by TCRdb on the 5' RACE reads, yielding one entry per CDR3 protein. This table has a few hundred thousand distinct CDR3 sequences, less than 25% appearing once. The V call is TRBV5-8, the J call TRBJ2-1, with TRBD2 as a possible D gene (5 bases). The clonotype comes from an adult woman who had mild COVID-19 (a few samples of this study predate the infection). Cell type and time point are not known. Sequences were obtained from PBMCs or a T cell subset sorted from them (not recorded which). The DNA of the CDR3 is TGTGCCAGCAGCTTGGGTCTAGCCTCGTACAATGAGCAGTTCTTC. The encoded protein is CASSLGLASYNEQFF.